The TCR beta chain under discussion was sequenced for a study of regulatory T cells in long-lasting Graves disease. At least ten counts were recorded for this clonotype. For TCR beta, libraries came from iRepertoire HTBI primers and Arm-PCR of CDR3 regions. TCRdb recomputed calls from the multiplex PCR reads with MiXCR, one row per CDR3 protein. The table has around 320,000 distinct CDR3 sequences, approximately 15% seen once; the top ten hold roughly 29%. The length of the CDR3 is 13 residues. The V end lost 5 bases, the J end lost 3 bases, and 13 bases lay between the germline ends. Germline CDR1 SQVTM, CDR2 ANQGSEA. Noted time point: newly diagnosed GD, antithyroid drugs for less than 3 months. Construction of the TCR library relied on RNA isolated from PBMCs. These data also featured in a second study, about T cells in Graves' hyperthyroidism and ophthalmopathy. That source reports: First-round RT-PCR of the TCR CDR3 relied on the HTBI primer set.

The V call is TRBV29-1, the J call TRBJ1-1; TRBD1 is a possible D gene (5 bases). The sequencing used peripheral blood mononuclear cells (PBMCs), collected at new diagnosis, from a patient treated with antithyroid drugs. The clonotype originates from a man between 40 and 49 years old with Graves disease. CDR3 residues: CSVIKGLDTEAFF. The CDR3 DNA is TGCAGCGTTATAAAGGGACTGGACACTGAAGCTTTCTTT.